The entry below describes one T cell receptor (beta chain). Its cognate antigen is unknown. Patients chosen for sequencing had CD8+CD57+ cells that had expanded, as shown by flow cytometry. The CDR3 length is 19 residues. Germline values: CDR1 SGDLS, CDR2 YYNGEE. The trim removed 5 bases at V and 4 bases at J, leaving 22 bases unmatched. The entry originates in a study of CD8+CD57+ T cells in acquired aplastic anemia. Looking at the study overall: DNA recovered from sorted CD4+ and CD8+ cells had a mean of 3.2 ug. Study findings and constraints: Comparison of patients with controls identified around 31 shared CD8+ CDR3 sequences.

Both TCR beta VDJ combination and CDR3 sequence profiling were carried out. Genomic DNA was the template for this profiling. TCRdb re-derived calls from the reads in MiXCR, one entry per CDR3 protein. Of 200,000 to 250,000 distinct CDR3 sequences in the sample, roughly half are singletons; the top ten hold 6.5% to 10%. The sequence came from a human donor with aplastic anemia. This sequence joins TRBV9 and TRBJ2-5; 8 bases fit TRBD1. Sequencing input: sorted CD4+, CD8+, or CD8+CD57+ T cells (not recorded which) from PBMCs. The CDR3 is CASSTTQDTRTGSRETQYF. Here the CDR3 DNA reads TGTGCCAGCAGTACTACGCAGGATACCCGGACAGGGTCTCGAGAGACCCAGTACTTC. Together with reference TRBV9 and TRBJ2-5, the CDR3 gives the full variable domain: DSGVTQTPKHLITATGQRVTLRCSPRSGDLSVYWYQQSLDQGLQFLIQYYNGEERAKGNILERFSAQQFPDLHSELNLSSLELGDSALYFCASSTTQDTRTGSRETQYFGPGTRLLVL.